This T cell receptor (beta chain) was retrieved from a study of blood T cell repertoires in COVID-19 (dated by TCRdb to 2020 to 2022). Context from the whole study: Samples covering the acute and convalescent phases of COVID-19 were provided by collaborators in the United States, Italy and Spain. The repertoires were released in a freely available public database intended as a resource for research on the immune response to SARS-CoV-2. The material from the prospective study consisted of cDNA or gDNA derived from T cells, B-cell-depleted T cells, or PBMCs. Where HLA class I and class II types were available, the types were taken from metadata supplied by the sample provider, not from assay-based typing. Subjects who had been exposed to COVID-19, were actively infected with it, or had recovered from it provided the deeply sampled blood TCRbeta repertoires that made up the dataset. A de-identified subject ID, COVID-19 status, age in years and sex were almost always included in the sample metadata. The samples were drawn from two sources: the first 160 participants of the ongoing ImmuneRACE study, and about 1,300 subjects contributed by 6 global collaborators.

As regards this clone: No antigen is known for it. No much larger clonotype is one base removed from it; base qualities were not supplied.

One collaborating source in Seattle enrolled patients during active infection and followed them longitudinally through the course of disease. Whole blood was collected in K2EDTA tubes by collaborating institutions according to the institutions' own protocols. Collaborator samples were shipped for TCRbeta analysis as frozen whole blood, isolated PBMCs, or DNA extracted from either sample type. Here is what the overall study found, with its caveats: How much clinical and demographic metadata was included differed by source and by participant, and the metadata was provided uncurated.

TCRbeta CDR3 regions were amplified from genomic DNA using the immunoSEQ Assay, a bias-controlled multiplex PCR. The original methods were these. The number of nucleated cells in each sample was estimated from the amplification of reference gene primers within the assay. Sequence reads were collapsed and filtered to measure the absolute abundance of every unique TCRbeta CDR3 rearrangement. For each sample, productive Simpson clonality was calculated as the square root of Simpson's diversity index across productive rearrangements. Sourced from immuneACCESS, this table was stored by TCRdb with only in-frame sequences that have V and J called. A share of the clones is absent; for the studies checked, an unresolved V gene accounts for under half, and the remainder has no known explanation. The V and J calls and clone size were taken over from that table, and D and trimming were inferred from the DNA. In this sample the table shows over 200,000 clones, 90% of which occur a single time. Under 3.5% of the sample goes to the ten largest clones.

The CDR3 contains 13 residues, cysteine and phenylalanine counted. The only DNA kept is the CDR3, 39 bases in frame from the first base. CDR1 is given as MNHEY and CDR2 as SVGAGI, both from the germline V gene. The junction shows trimming of 2 bases on V and 7 bases on J, and the gene matches do not reach 5 bases of it. The chain joins TRBV6-5 to TRBJ2-7; the central 7 bases match TRBD2. Sequenced material: peripheral blood. This clonotype originated in a man younger than 45 with COVID-19, enrolled during active disease. At the DNA level, the sequence is TGTGCCAGCAGTTACGGGAGGGCCCGGGAGCAGTACTTC. This codes for CASSYGRAREQYF.